The text below deals with one T cell receptor (beta chain). The data originate from a study of human T cells and chemical hapten exposure. As for the study in general: Patch testing was performed with 0.01% DPC on the upper back, with reading at 6 days.

The V and J ends lost 0 bases and 3 bases, in that order; junction bases with no gene match: 5. The CDR3 is 16 amino acids. The V gene's germline CDR1 is SGHRS and CDR2 YFSETQ. The time point here: pre-sensitization, week 0. Treatment here: therapeutic diphenylcyclopropenone sensitization with weekly scalp DPC. Attachment of unique molecular identifiers to individual cDNA molecules was performed in the library. TCRdb recomputed calls from the RACE reads with MiXCR, one row per CDR3 protein. The data show 240,000 or so distinct CDR3 sequences, about 9% seen once. This material consisted of whole blood, taken in connection with sensitization to the hapten diphenylcyclopropenone (DPC). The gene calls are TRBV5-1 and TRBJ2-3; 9 bases are a match to TRBD2. This clonotype originated in a woman aged 40 to 55 with alopecia areata. Some clones in this sample may be carry-over from other donors' samples. CDR3 sequence reads: CASSLGLAEGTDTQYF. The CDR3 DNA follows: TGCGCCAGCAGCTTGGGACTAGCGGAGGGGACAGATACGCAGTATTTT.